This record covers a single T cell receptor (beta chain). Its antigen is not identified. The method was immunoSEQ multiplex PCR; TCRdb's version includes in-frame clones alone and lacks a portion of them. The profile shows around 5,300 clones, 87% of them singletons. Looked up from germline, CDR1 is SGHRS and CDR2 is YFSETQ. V lost 0 bases and J lost 3; bases outside the gene matches: 6. The CDR3 is made up of 17 amino acids. The data stem from a study of B cell selection in AIRE deficiency. Findings and limits, study-wide: Of 3657 shared Treg TCRbeta sequences, about 30% were healthy-donor-only and about 9.1% patient-only. About 29% of healthy-shared Treg sequences were found among patient Tconv cells. Shorter CDR3s marked shared Treg sequences, biased toward few non-templated insertions.

Sorted regulatory T cells were CD4-positive, CD25-high and CD127-low or negative. The sequence derives from a human donor with AIRE deficiency. Sequenced material: Tregs sorted from PBMCs. The chain uses TRBV5-1 and TRBJ2-3; 11 bases map to TRBD2. The CDR3 region has the DNA TGCGCCAGCAGCTTGGTCCCTAGCGGGGGGAGGACAGATACGCAGTATTTT. Amino acids: CASSLVPSGGRTDTQYF.